This T cell receptor (beta chain) was identified during a study of shared clonotypes between healthy human individuals. CDR1 ENHRY and CDR2 SYGVKD come from the germline V gene. V was pared by 10 bases and J by 5 bases, with 7 bases of the junction left unmatched. The CDR3 is 13 amino acids. The donors, all of them Caucasian adults, lived in Nashville, Tennessee. Whole-study results and caveats: In this cohort, only blood was sampled, and tissue repertoires likely differ.

Data came from immunoSEQ multiplex PCR; TCRdb stores just in-frame clones and leaves some out. The table lists some 530,000 clones, 60% to 80% of them singletons. This clone was detected only once. The antigen is not known. The receptor was isolated from a woman aged 35 to 49 in good health. Some clones in this sample may be carry-over from other donors' samples. Material: PBMCs. The chain links TRBV10-3 to TRBJ2-2; TRBD1 matches 7 bases. Here the CDR3 DNA reads TGTGCCAACCAGGGGGTTCTTACCGGGGAGCTGTTTTTT. Translating it yields CANQGVLTGELFF.